The 14 T cell receptor beta chains reported below all come from one sample, sequenced in a study of OX40 agonist ivuxolimab in advanced cancers. Library prep was done by the immunoSEQ multiplex PCR assay. TCRdb provides this immuneACCESS table in a form limited to in-frame rearrangements. Some clones are lacking; in checked studies, under half of them reflect an unresolved V gene, and why the rest are absent is not known. This sample gives tens of thousands of clones in total; over 80% of them show up just once. Under 2% of the sample belongs to the ten largest clones. The sequenced sample was CD4+ or CD8+ T cells sorted from blood, obtained in a trial of the OX40 agonist ivuxolimab. These receptors originate from an adult with an advanced solid tumor such as melanoma, head and neck, liver or kidney cancer.

The chain carries TRBV2 and TRBJ2-2; 8 nucleotides match TRBD1. This CDR3 is 15 amino acids long. V lost 5 bases and J lost 2; bases outside the gene matches: 4. Germline values: CDR1 SNHLY, CDR2 FYNNEI. The DNA of the CDR3 is TGTGCCAGCAGTAGACAGGGGTTTAACACCGGGGAGCTGTTTTTT. Protein sequence: CASSRQGFNTGELFF.

The chain recombines TRBV11-2 with TRBJ1-3; no reliable D call. The V gene lost 4 bases and the J gene lost 0 bases, with 7 bases spanning the gap. The CDR3 has 14 amino acids. Germline V gene sequence: CDR1 SGHAT, CDR2 FQNNGV. CDR3 sequence (DNA): TGTGCCAGCAGCTCGTTAAGCTCTGGAAACACCATATATTTT. Residues: CASSSLSSGNTIYF. The complete variable domain, with remaining parts taken from reference TRBV11-2 and TRBJ1-3, reads EAGVAQSPRYKIIEKRQSVAFWCNPISGHATLYWYQQILGQGPKLLIQFQNNGVVDDSQLPKDRFSAERLKGVDSTLKIQPAKLEDSAVYLCASSSLSSGNTIYFGEGSWLTVV.

Concerning this clone: One junction end disagrees with the germline gene, perhaps due to a read error. The chain has TRBV6-5 and TRBJ1-2; no definite D call. This CDR3 comprises 15 residues. Looked up from germline, CDR1 is MNHEY and CDR2 is SVGAGI. The CDR3: CASSYSTSGNSGYTF. CDR3 sequence (DNA): TGTGCCAGCAGTTACTCGACCTCGGGGAACTCTGGCTACACCTTC.

By sample fraction, this clone is medium-sized. The rearrangement links TRBV28 to TRBJ2-7; D remains unclear. The CDR3 totals 11 residues. V lost 7 bases and J lost 6, with 10 bases in between. Germline V gene lookup returns CDR1 MDHEN and CDR2 SYDVKM. The CDR3 DNA reads as TGTGCCAGCAAAGAAGGGTTCGAGCAGTACTTC. Residues: CASKEGFEQYF.

The chain employs TRBV9 and TRBJ1-4; D unresolved. Trimming stripped 4 bases from V and 8 bases from J, with 15 bases between. CDR3 length: 14 amino acids. Germline V gene data show CDR1 as SGDLS and CDR2 as YYNGEE. The CDR3 sequence is CASSPTTGLEKLFF. The CDR3 DNA sequence: TGTGCCAGCAGCCCGACCACCGGTCTCGAAAAACTGTTTTTT.

This chain links TRBV18 with TRBJ1-2; weak D call: TRBD1 (6 bases). Germline CDR1 is KGHSH and CDR2 is LQKENI. The CDR3 covers 14 residues. Trimming shortened V by 4 bases and J by 8 bases, and 17 bases separated the two germline ends. The CDR3 coding sequence is TGTGCCAGCTCACAGGGGATTCGACAGGAAGGCTACACCTTC. It translates to CASSQGIRQEGYTF.

The chain joins TRBV27 to TRBJ1-2, with 9 bases aligning to TRBD1. The germline V gene encodes CDR1 MNHEY and CDR2 SMNVEV (reference sequence). Losses at the gene ends were 5 bases for V and 5 bases for J; bases not matched to a gene: 9. This CDR3 is built from 15 residues. The CDR3 DNA is TGTGCCAGCAGTCCCCAGACAGGGGGGAGTTATGGCTACACCTTC. Residues: CASSPQTGGSYGYTF.

The J gene is TRBJ1-3, the V gene TRBV28, with D hard to call. This CDR3 has 14 residues. Germline CDR1 and CDR2: MDHEN and SYDVKM. V gave up 5 bases and J gave up 3 bases, with 11 bases separating them. The CDR3 spells CASSPQLGGNTIYF. The CDR3 DNA reads TGTGCCAGCAGTCCCCAGTTGGGTGGAAACACCATATATTTT.

The V and J genes are TRBV7-8 and TRBJ1-4; D not resolved. V shed 5 bases and J shed 1 base, with 11 bases lying between them. Germline lookup yields CDR1 SGHVS and CDR2 FQNEAQ. The CDR3 is made up of 15 amino acids. The CDR3 spells CASSLDGRTNEKLFF. The CDR3, as DNA: TGTGCCAGCAGCCTCGACGGGAGAACTAATGAAAAACTGTTTTTT.

This sequence joins TRBV5-4 and TRBJ2-7; 9 nucleotides match TRBD1. CDR1 and CDR2 (germline): SGHNT, YYREEE (reference sequence). This CDR3 contains 14 residues. The V segment lost 4 bases and the J segment 5 bases; nucleotides outside the gene matches: 7. The CDR3 here is CASSAGTGHDEQYF. CDR3 sequence (DNA): TGTGCCAGCAGCGCCGGGACAGGGCACGACGAGCAGTACTTC.

The J gene is TRBJ2-1, the V gene TRBV28; 10 nucleotides match TRBD2. This CDR3 has 15 amino acids. Germline V gene lookup returns CDR1 MDHEN and CDR2 SYDVKM. Trimming cost V 5 bases and J 4 bases; bases outside gene matches: 5. CDR3: CASSNQRGGYNEQFF. The CDR3 region has the DNA TGTGCCAGCAGTAACCAGCGGGGGGGGTACAATGAGCAGTTCTTC.

The chain has TRBV7-2 and TRBJ2-5; weak D call: TRBD1 (5 bases). This CDR3 region has 13 residues. The germline V and J ends were trimmed by 2 bases and 1 base, with 5 bases remaining between them. Looked up from germline, CDR1 is SGHTA and CDR2 is FQGNSA. The DNA for the CDR3 is TGTGCCAGCAGCTTACAGGGCCAAGAGACCCAGTACTTC. Its translation is CASSLQGQETQYF.

This chain links TRBV5-1 with TRBJ1-6; possibly TRBD1 for D (6 bases). The CDR3 extends over 16 amino acids. Germline CDR1 is SGHRS and CDR2 is YFSETQ. V lost 7 bases to trimming and J lost 10 bases, with 24 bases between them. CDR3 protein: CASQTRETGTRSPLHF. CDR3 bases: TGCGCCAGCCAAACTAGGGAGACAGGAACCCGATCACCCCTCCACTTT.

The J gene is TRBJ2-5, the V gene TRBV28; 7 bases align to TRBD2. The CDR3 totals 14 residues. Germline V gene sequence: CDR1 MDHEN, CDR2 SYDVKM. The V gene end was trimmed by 6 bases and the J gene end by 5 bases; junction bases not matched to a gene: 9. As DNA, the CDR3 is TGTGCCAGCAGCCTCCCCGGGGGGTGGGAGACCCAGTACTTC. Amino acids: CASSLPGGWETQYF.